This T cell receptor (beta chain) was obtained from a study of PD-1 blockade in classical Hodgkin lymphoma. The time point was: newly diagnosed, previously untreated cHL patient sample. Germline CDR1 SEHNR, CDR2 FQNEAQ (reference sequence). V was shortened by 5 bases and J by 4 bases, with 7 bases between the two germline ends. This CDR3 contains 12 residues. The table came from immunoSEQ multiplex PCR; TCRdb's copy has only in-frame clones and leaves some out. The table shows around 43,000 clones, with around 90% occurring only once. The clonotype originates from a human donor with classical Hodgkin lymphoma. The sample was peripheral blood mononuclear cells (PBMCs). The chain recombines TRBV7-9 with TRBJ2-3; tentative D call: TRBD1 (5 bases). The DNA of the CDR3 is TGTGCCAGCAGCGAAGGGGCAGATACGCAGTATTTT. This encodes CASSEGADTQYF.